This TCR beta chain was captured in a study of OX40 agonist ivuxolimab in advanced cancers. Overall study context: Ivuxolimab, an agonist antibody against OX40 (CD134), was given to patients. The diagnoses of dose-escalation patients were hepatocellular carcinoma, melanoma, renal cell or head and neck cancer. A mean age of around 60 years, range roughly 20 to 79, was recorded, and about 83% were male. General observations from the study: Doses of 0.1 to 3.0 mg/kg were accompanied by clonal expansion of CD4+ and CD8+ blood T cells by week 6.

To note about this clone: Antigen: not known.

Germline V CDR1 and CDR2: SGHVS, FNYEAQ. The CDR3 has 14 amino acids. The germline V and J ends were trimmed by 5 bases and 6 bases, with 15 bases remaining between them. The data were produced by immunoSEQ multiplex PCR, yet TCRdb's version contains in-frame clones alone and is incomplete. The repertoire holds about 68,000 clones, 70% to 85% seen once, with around 1.7% in the top ten. The receptor's source is an adult with an advanced solid tumor such as melanoma, head and neck, liver or kidney cancer. The chain employs TRBV7-6 and TRBJ2-3; D is unclear. Sequenced material: CD4+ or CD8+ T cells sorted from blood, taken in a trial of the OX40 agonist ivuxolimab. As DNA, the CDR3 is TGTGCCAGCAGCCGCGATGTTACAGCCGATACGCAGTATTTT. It translates to CASSRDVTADTQYF.